These T cell receptor beta chains were read from a single sample in a study of technical replicates of blood from several donors. Generated by immunoSEQ multiplex PCR, the TCRdb table keeps only in-frame clones and is missing some. The sample has tens of thousands of clones; around nine tenths are singletons. The sequenced sample was PBMCs. These receptor sequences come from a human donor in good health. Some clones in this sample may be carry-over from other donors' samples. Both conserved end residues are part of each CDR3. Each record gives: CDR3 DNA, CDR3 protein, clone size, J gene, V gene, D gene. A D gene is named only where the DNA matches it firmly. Clone size is shown for a subset of rows, as once, few, many or a class of expanded clone.

DNA: TGTGCCAGCAGTTACTCGTCGGGATCCAATCAGCCCCAGCATTTT
CDR3: CASSYSSGSNQPQHF
size: .
J: TRBJ1-5
V: TRBV6-5
D: .

DNA: TGTGCCAGCAGTTTATCGAGCCTAGCGGGAGGCAAATACAATGAGCAGTTCTTC
CDR3: CASSLSSLAGGKYNEQFF
size: once
J: TRBJ2-1
V: TRBV27
D: TRBD2

DNA: TGTGCCAGCAGCGTAGATCTGGAGGGTTACGGAAACACCATATATTTT
CDR3: CASSVDLEGYGNTIYF
size: .
J: TRBJ1-3
V: TRBV9
D: .

DNA: TGTGCCAGCAGTTACGGGGGGTTGTCTGAAGCTTTCTTT
CDR3: CASSYGGLSEAFF
size: .
J: TRBJ1-1
V: TRBV6-5
D: .

DNA: TGCGCCAGCAGCCAAGATAGGGGCGCTATGAACACTGAAGCTTTCTTT
CDR3: CASSQDRGAMNTEAFF
size: .
J: TRBJ1-1
V: TRBV4-3
D: .

DNA: TGTGCCAGCAGCTTGGGGGCCTTCTCCGCTAGCTCGCAAGAGACCCAGTACTTC
CDR3: CASSLGAFSASSQETQYF
size: .
J: TRBJ2-5
V: TRBV7-7
D: .

DNA: TGTGCCAGCAGCTTAGAGGGAGGGAGGACAGATACGCAGTATTTT
CDR3: CASSLEGGRTDTQYF
size: .
J: TRBJ2-3
V: TRBV7-9
D: TRBD2

DNA: TGTGCCAGCCAGGCAACAGGGGTTATCTATGAGCAGTTCTTC
CDR3: CASQATGVIYEQFF
size: .
J: TRBJ2-1
V: TRBV5-4
D: TRBD1

DNA: TGTGCCATCGCGAGACAGGAGAACACTGAAGCTTTCTTT
CDR3: CAIARQENTEAFF
size: once
J: TRBJ1-1
V: TRBV10-3
D: .

DNA: TGTGCCAGCAGTTACCACTTCAGCACAGATACGCAGTATTTT
CDR3: CASSYHFSTDTQYF
size: once
J: TRBJ2-3
V: TRBV6-5
D: .

DNA: TGTGCCAGCAGCCCTGGTACTCAAGAGACCCAGTACTTC
CDR3: CASSPGTQETQYF
size: .
J: TRBJ2-5
V: TRBV11-2
D: .

DNA: TGCGCCAGCAGCTCCTTCGCGTTCGAGACCCAGTACTTC
CDR3: CASSSFAFETQYF
size: .
J: TRBJ2-5
V: TRBV5-1
D: .

DNA: TGTGCCAGCAGTTGGGGGCGTGAAGCTTTCTTT
CDR3: CASSWGREAFF
size: medium-sized
J: TRBJ1-1
V: TRBV6-5
D: .

DNA: TGTGCCAGCAGCTTAATATATCAGCTTCCCCGAGGCCATGAGCAGTTCTTC
CDR3: CASSLIYQLPRGHEQFF
size: .
J: TRBJ2-1
V: TRBV7-9
D: .

DNA: TGTGCCAGCAGCCACGGACAGGGGCTAGCGGGGGGTAATGAGCAGTTCTTC
CDR3: CASSHGQGLAGGNEQFF
size: .
J: TRBJ2-1
V: TRBV4-2
D: TRBD2

DNA: TGTGCCAGCAGCTTGGGACTAGCGGGGGGAGATACGCAGTATTTT
CDR3: CASSLGLAGGDTQYF
size: .
J: TRBJ2-3
V: TRBV7-9
D: TRBD2

DNA: TGTGCCAGCAGCTTGTTAGTCGGGAATCAGCCCCAGCATTTT
CDR3: CASSLLVGNQPQHF
size: .
J: TRBJ1-5
V: TRBV7-2
D: .

DNA: TGTGCCAGCTCACCAGGGACAGGCAATCAGCCCCAGCATTTT
CDR3: CASSPGTGNQPQHF
size: .
J: TRBJ1-5
V: TRBV18
D: TRBD1

DNA: TGTGCCAGCAGCTTAGGGGCGGGGAATGCCTACAATGAGCAGTTCTTC
CDR3: CASSLGAGNAYNEQFF
size: .
J: TRBJ2-1
V: TRBV7-2
D: .

DNA: TGTGCCTGGAGTGTACGGGGGGCGGGATCCAAAAACATTCAGTACTTC
CDR3: CAWSVRGAGSKNIQYF
size: .
J: TRBJ2-4
V: TRBV30
D: .

DNA: TGCGCCAGCAGCCACAATAGCGGGGGAGTATACGAGCAGTACTTC
CDR3: CASSHNSGGVYEQYF
size: .
J: TRBJ2-7
V: TRBV5-1
D: TRBD2

DNA: TGTGCCAGCAGCTTAACAGGGGCAACTAATGAAAAACTGTTTTTT
CDR3: CASSLTGATNEKLFF
size: once
J: TRBJ1-4
V: TRBV9
D: TRBD1

DNA: TGTGCCAGTAACGGATGGGACAGGGATATCGATGAGCAGTTCTTC
CDR3: CASNGWDRDIDEQFF
size: .
J: TRBJ2-1
V: TRBV19
D: TRBD1

DNA: TGTGCCAGCAGCCCGACAGGGAGCTACGAGCAGTACTTC
CDR3: CASSPTGSYEQYF
size: once
J: TRBJ2-7
V: TRBV11-2
D: TRBD1

DNA: TGTGCCAGCTCACGGTTTGGCACCGGGGAGCTGTTTTTT
CDR3: CASSRFGTGELFF
size: .
J: TRBJ2-2
V: TRBV7-9
D: .

DNA: TGCAGCGCCGGGAGGGGGGTAAACACTGAAGCTTTCTTT
CDR3: CSAGRGVNTEAFF
size: .
J: TRBJ1-1
V: TRBV29-1
D: .

DNA: TGTGCTAGTGGTTTGCGGGTCCACCAGGGGGGCTACACCTTC
CDR3: CASGLRVHQGGYTF
size: .
J: TRBJ1-2
V: TRBV12-5
D: .

DNA: TGCGCCAGCAGCTTGGGACAGGGAACCGGGGAGCTGTTTTTT
CDR3: CASSLGQGTGELFF
size: .
J: TRBJ2-2
V: TRBV5-1
D: TRBD1

DNA: TGTGCCAGCAGTTACGCAGGGGCCATGTCACCCCTCCACTTT
CDR3: CASSYAGAMSPLHF
size: .
J: TRBJ1-6
V: TRBV6-5
D: .

DNA: TGTGCCAGCAGCCAAAGCAGGGGGAACTATGGCTACACCTTC
CDR3: CASSQSRGNYGYTF
size: .
J: TRBJ1-2
V: TRBV16
D: TRBD1

DNA: TGTGCCAGCAGCGCCGGGGAGAGGGGGCCAAATTCACCCCTCCACTTT
CDR3: CASSAGERGPNSPLHF
size: .
J: TRBJ1-6
V: TRBV9
D: TRBD1

DNA: TGTGCAAGTCGCTACCTTGACACATCGAGCTCCTATAATTCACCCCTCCACTTT
CDR3: CASRYLDTSSSYNSPLHF
size: .
J: TRBJ1-6
V: TRBV12-2
D: .

DNA: TGTGCCAGTAGTATGGACAGGATGAACACTGAAGCTTTCTTT
CDR3: CASSMDRMNTEAFF
size: .
J: TRBJ1-1
V: TRBV19
D: TRBD1

DNA: TGTGCCAGCAGCTTAGCGACGACAGGGGGCTATGGCTACACCTTC
CDR3: CASSLATTGGYGYTF
size: .
J: TRBJ1-2
V: TRBV7-9
D: TRBD1

DNA: TGTGCCAGCAGCTTCGAACAGGCAGATACGCAGTATTTT
CDR3: CASSFEQADTQYF
size: .
J: TRBJ2-3
V: TRBV7-2
D: .

DNA: TGTGCCAGCAGCACCAGGACAGGGCCCCAAGAGACCCAGTACTTC
CDR3: CASSTRTGPQETQYF
size: .
J: TRBJ2-5
V: TRBV7-2
D: TRBD1

DNA: TGTGCCAGCAGCCAAAGGGACTCGAAGCGGCAAGAGACCCAGTACTTC
CDR3: CASSQRDSKRQETQYF
size: .
J: TRBJ2-5
V: TRBV7-9
D: .

DNA: TGTGCCAGCAGCAAAGGGGGCCAGCCAAGCGGGGAGCTGTTTTTT
CDR3: CASSKGGQPSGELFF
size: .
J: TRBJ2-2
V: TRBV21-1
D: .

DNA: TGCACCAGCAGCCAAGTAGAGAGGGAGGTTCGCGGCTACACCTTC
CDR3: CTSSQVEREVRGYTF
size: .
J: TRBJ1-2
V: TRBV1
D: .

DNA: TGCGCCAGCAGCCAAAGGGTGTCGAGCGGGGGCACAGATACGCAGTATTTT
CDR3: CASSQRVSSGGTDTQYF
size: .
J: TRBJ2-3
V: TRBV4-3
D: TRBD2